The following is a T cell receptor (beta chain) sequence with its context. Antigen unknown. This specimen belongs to a study of vaccination and CD4 T cells after COVID-19. Whole-study context: Spike peptides, overlapping and drawn from SARS-CoV-2, HCoV-NL63, HCoV-OC43 and HCoV-229E, were used to stimulate cells.

The treatment denotes: approximately 9-day PBMC culture with coronavirus spike peptide pools or control peptides (ViraFEST assay). Having spent 10 to 11 days in culture, CD4+ T cells were then isolated by negative selection. Regarding the study as a whole: In median terms, SARS-CoV-2-reactive clonotypes went from approximately 21 to 40, a nonsignificant rise.

The germline V and J ends were trimmed by 2 bases and 3 bases, with 14 bases remaining between them. The CDR3 is 16 residues long. The germline gives CDR1 MDHEN, CDR2 SYDVKM. Sequencing of the DNA from cultured CD4+ T cells was carried out with the Oncomine TCR Beta short-read assay. TCRdb reprocessed the PCR reads via MiXCR and lists one record per CDR3 protein. The data contain fewer than 15,000 distinct CDR3 sequences, approximately 46% of them seen just once; the ten biggest clones take up about 8.2%. The V gene is TRBV28, the J gene TRBJ1-5; D gene uncertain. Material: CD4+ T cells from blood, cultured in vitro, obtained after SARS-CoV-2 vaccination. This TCR was sampled from a human donor who had recovered from COVID-19. The CDR3 region has the DNA TGTGCCAGCAGTTTAATGTCCGGGCAACTCAATCAGCCCCAGCATTTT. Translated, it gives CASSLMSGQLNQPQHF.